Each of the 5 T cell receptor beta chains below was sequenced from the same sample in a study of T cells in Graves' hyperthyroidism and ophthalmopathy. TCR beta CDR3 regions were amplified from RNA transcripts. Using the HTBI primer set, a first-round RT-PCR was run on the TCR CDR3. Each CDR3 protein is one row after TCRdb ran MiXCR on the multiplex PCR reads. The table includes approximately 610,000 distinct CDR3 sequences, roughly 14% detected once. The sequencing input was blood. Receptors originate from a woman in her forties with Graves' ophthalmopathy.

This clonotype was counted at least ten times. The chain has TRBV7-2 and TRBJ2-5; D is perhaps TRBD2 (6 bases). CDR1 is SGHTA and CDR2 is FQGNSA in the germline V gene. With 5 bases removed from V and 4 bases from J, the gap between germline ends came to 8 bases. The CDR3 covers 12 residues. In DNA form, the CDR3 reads TGTGCCAGCAGCCCGGGGGTAGAGACCCAGTACTTC. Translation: CASSPGVETQYF.

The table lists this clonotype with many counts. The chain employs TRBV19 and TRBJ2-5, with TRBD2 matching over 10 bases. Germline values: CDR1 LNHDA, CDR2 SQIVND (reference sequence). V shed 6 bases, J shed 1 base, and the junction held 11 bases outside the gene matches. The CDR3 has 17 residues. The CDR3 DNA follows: TGTGCCAGTAGAGGCCTAGCGGGAGATCCCCCCCAAGAGACCCAGTACTTC. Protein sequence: CASRGLAGDPPQETQYF.

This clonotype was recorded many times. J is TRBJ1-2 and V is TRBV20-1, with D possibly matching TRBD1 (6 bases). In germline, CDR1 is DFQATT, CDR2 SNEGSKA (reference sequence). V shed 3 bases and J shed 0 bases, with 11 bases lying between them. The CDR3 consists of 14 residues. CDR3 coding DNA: TGCAGTGCTAGTTATGGGGGCGCTAACTATGGCTACACCTTC. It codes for CSASYGGANYGYTF.

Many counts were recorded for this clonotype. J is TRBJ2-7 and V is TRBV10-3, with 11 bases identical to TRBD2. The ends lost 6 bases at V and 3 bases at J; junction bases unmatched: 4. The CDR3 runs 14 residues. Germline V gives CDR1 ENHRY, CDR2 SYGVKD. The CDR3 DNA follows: TGTGCCATCAGGCCGGGACTAGCGGACTACGAGCAGTACTTC. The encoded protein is CAIRPGLADYEQYF.

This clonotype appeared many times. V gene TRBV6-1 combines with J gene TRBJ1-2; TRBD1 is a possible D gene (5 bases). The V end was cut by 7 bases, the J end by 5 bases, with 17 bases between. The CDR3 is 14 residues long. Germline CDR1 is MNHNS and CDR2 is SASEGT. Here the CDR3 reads CASTQEGILYGYTF. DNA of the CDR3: TGTGCCAGCACCCAAGAGGGGATCTTATATGGCTACACCTTC.